This TCR delta chain was documented in a study of gamma-delta T cells after stem cell transplantation. This clone has a handful of counts. A far larger clone is off by one base, so a read error is likely. This sample includes further DNA sequences coding for the same CDR3. TCRdb reanalysed the RT-PCR reads via CATT. The sample has approximately 1,300 delta-chain clones, almost 5% seen once. Germline CDR1 is GEAIGNYY and CDR2 is EKD. There are 18 residues in the CDR3. Trimming pared 1 base from V and 0 bases from J, leaving 12 bases between. Material for sequencing was gamma-delta T cells. This clonotype was sampled from a human donor. It is not recorded whose cells these are; they may come from a transplant donor. V gene TRDV2 combines with J gene TRDJ3; D gene unclear. The CDR3 here is CACDTGTPSSWDTRQMFF. CDR3 bases: TGTGCCTGTGACACTGGGACACCCAGCTCCTGGGACACCCGACAGATGTTTTTC.